The 21 T cell receptor beta chains below come from one sample, sequenced in a study of tumor-infiltrating lymphocytes in localized non-small cell lung cancer. Sequencing was performed with immunoSEQ multiplex PCR; in TCRdb, only in-frame clones are kept and a portion is missing. The table has approximately 9,500 clones, more than 70% seen once. The specimen sequenced was lung tumor tissue. These receptors were obtained from a human donor with non-small cell lung cancer.

This sequence joins TRBV6-5 and TRBJ2-2; D gene uncertain. The CDR3 runs 14 residues. CDR1 and CDR2 from the germline V gene are MNHEY and SVGAGI. V was clipped by 4 bases and J by 2 bases, with 8 bases between them. The CDR3 nucleotides are TGTGCCAGCAGTTGGCGGATAAACACCGGGGAGCTGTTTTTT. Translation gives CASSWRINTGELFF.

The rearrangement joins TRBV7-9 to TRBJ2-6, with D perhaps matching TRBD2 (5 bases). Trimming left V 4 bases short and J 3 bases short, with 16 bases between. The germline gives CDR1 SEHNR, CDR2 FQNEAQ (reference sequence). This CDR3 has 17 amino acids. The CDR3 spells CASSSTSGFYGANVLTF. CDR3 nucleotide sequence: TGTGCCAGCAGCTCCACTAGTGGTTTCTATGGGGCCAACGTCCTGACTTTC.

J is TRBJ1-6 and V is TRBV5-6; 7 bases map to TRBD1. Trimming removed 0 bases from V and 4 bases from J; junction bases left unmatched: 7. Per the germline V gene, CDR1 is SGHDT and CDR2 is YYEEEE. CDR3 length: 17 amino acids. Here the CDR3 reads CASSLGPTGPYNSPLHF. The CDR3 coding sequence is TGTGCCAGCAGCTTGGGGCCGACAGGGCCTTATAATTCACCCCTCCACTTT.

The J gene is TRBJ2-7, the V gene TRBV10-3; weak D call: TRBD2 (7 bases). V was shortened by 0 bases and J by 6 bases, with 15 bases between the two germline ends. The CDR3 covers 15 residues. CDR1 and CDR2 (germline): ENHRY, SYGVKD. CDR3 region: CAISESGGGAGEQYF. The DNA for the CDR3 is TGTGCCATCAGTGAGTCTGGAGGGGGGGCGGGCGAGCAGTACTTC.

This clone is termed large (0.1 to 1%). The chain employs TRBV6-1 and TRBJ1-2, with unresolved D. V was trimmed by 1 base and J by 2 bases, leaving 11 bases between them. This CDR3 spans 15 amino acids. Germline lookup yields CDR1 MNHNS and CDR2 SASEGT. The CDR3 spells CASSEGIRSNYGYTF. Here the CDR3 DNA reads TGTGCCAGCAGTGAAGGAATACGGAGCAACTATGGCTACACCTTC.

This clone is categorized as medium-sized. The chain carries TRBV5-1 and TRBJ1-1; D is perhaps TRBD1 (6 bases). V was shortened by 7 bases and J by 1 base, with 8 bases between the two germline ends. The germline gives CDR1 SGHRS, CDR2 YFSETQ. The CDR3 covers 12 residues. CDR3 in amino acids: CASGGQNTEAFF. DNA of the CDR3: TGCGCCAGCGGGGGGCAGAACACTGAAGCTTTCTTT.

CDR3 in DNA: TGTGCCAGCATCGCAGGGTTAGGGGGCGAGCAGTACTTC. It codes for CASIAGLGGEQYF. This chain links TRBV28 with TRBJ2-7; D is perhaps TRBD1 (6 bases). The V gene lost 7 bases and the J gene lost 6 bases, with 16 bases spanning the gap. Germline CDR1 reads MDHEN; CDR2 reads SYDVKM. The CDR3 is 13 amino acids.

The chain uses TRBV5-4 and TRBJ1-1, with D unclear. The CDR3 is 14 amino acids. CDR1 is SGHNT and CDR2 is YYREEE in the germline V gene (reference sequence). Trimming left V 3 bases short and J 4 bases short, with 13 bases between. CDR3 residues: CASSYTPQRTEAFF. The CDR3 DNA follows: TGTGCCAGCAGCTATACCCCCCAACGCACTGAAGCTTTCTTT.

The chain combines TRBV4-3 with TRBJ2-1; no clear D. This CDR3 comprises 14 residues. V lost 6 bases, J lost 5 bases, and 14 bases lay in between. Germline assignment: CDR1 LGHNA and CDR2 YSLEER. CDR3 sequence reads: CASRETSRDNEQFF. CDR3 in DNA: TGCGCCAGCAGGGAAACCAGCCGGGACAATGAGCAGTTCTTC.

This clone was counted a single time. This may come from a read error, since a much larger clone is one base off. The chain joins TRBV2 to TRBJ1-1, with D tentatively TRBD1 (6 bases). The CDR3 has 13 amino acids. Germline CDR1 and CDR2: SNHLY and FYNNEI. Trimming took off 6 bases at V and 1 base at J, with 9 bases between the two ends. DNA for the CDR3: TGTGCCAGCAGCCGGGGACAGAACACTGAAGCTTTCTTT. This gives the protein CASSRGQNTEAFF.

The chain carries TRBV7-6 and TRBJ2-1; D may be TRBD1 (5 bases). Germline V CDR1 and CDR2: SGHVS, FNYEAQ. The CDR3 runs 16 residues. Between the trimmed V and J ends, which lost 1 base and 3 bases, there was a span of 13 bases. This chain's CDR3 is CASSLGPPGIYNEQFF. The CDR3 nucleotides are TGTGCCAGCAGCTTAGGTCCCCCAGGGATCTACAATGAGCAGTTCTTC.

The rearrangement joins TRBV5-1 to TRBJ2-7; D gene unclear. The germline V gene has CDR1 SGHRS and CDR2 YFSETQ. The CDR3 is 12 amino acids. The germline V and J ends were trimmed by 0 bases and 6 bases, with 7 bases remaining between them. In DNA form, the CDR3 reads TGCGCCAGCAGCTTGGACGGAGCCGAGCAGTACTTC. As protein: CASSLDGAEQYF.

The gene calls are TRBV19 and TRBJ2-7; D might be TRBD1 (5 bases). The germline V gene has CDR1 LNHDA and CDR2 SQIVND (reference sequence). This CDR3 spans 12 amino acids. Trimming removed 6 bases at V and 6 bases at J, with 12 bases between. The CDR3, as DNA: TGTGCCAGTAGCCAGGGTTTTGGCGAGCAGTACTTC. It specifies CASSQGFGEQYF.

The J gene is TRBJ2-2, the V gene TRBV10-3, with D possibly matching TRBD2 (5 bases). V gave up 10 bases and J gave up 2 bases, with 17 bases separating them. Looked up from germline, CDR1 is ENHRY and CDR2 is SYGVKD. This CDR3 is 15 amino acids long. The CDR3 is CATSSDGDNTGELFF. For the CDR3, the DNA is TGTGCCACCTCTTCGGACGGGGATAACACCGGGGAGCTGTTTTTT.

The chain has TRBV7-8 and TRBJ1-1; TRBD1 might be the D (6 bases). Germline V gene data show CDR1 as SGHVS and CDR2 as FQNEAQ. Trimming removed 1 base at V and 1 base at J, with 13 bases between. The CDR3 spans 16 residues. CDR3 sequence (DNA): TGTGCCAGCAGCTTAGGGGTGGGACACCCGAACACTGAAGCTTTCTTT. This sequence encodes CASSLGVGHPNTEAFF.

Remarks on this clone: The same CDR3 is also encoded by other DNA sequences in this sample. V and J are TRBV7-2 and TRBJ2-3; weak D call: TRBD2 (5 bases). Germline assignment: CDR1 SGHTA and CDR2 FQGNSA. V was shortened by 5 bases and J by 0 bases, with 12 bases between the two germline ends. This CDR3 region has 15 residues. This CDR3 reads CASSADYLSTDTQYF. CDR3 bases: TGTGCCAGCAGCGCCGACTACCTAAGCACAGATACGCAGTATTTT.

This chain connects TRBV7-8 to TRBJ2-7; the match to TRBD1 covers 9 bases. This CDR3 comprises 15 residues. Germline V CDR1 and CDR2: SGHVS, FQNEAQ. V was clipped by 2 bases and J by 3 bases; unmatched bases: 5. The CDR3 protein is CASSLMDRGSYEQYF. The CDR3 region has the DNA TGTGCCAGCAGCTTAATGGACAGGGGAAGCTACGAGCAGTACTTC.

The chain has TRBV18 and TRBJ2-7, with TRBD2 identical over 7 bases. The CDR3 runs 14 residues. Germline CDR1 KGHSH, CDR2 LQKENI. Losses at the gene ends were 4 bases for V and 1 base for J; bases not matched to a gene: 4. The chain's CDR3 is CASSQSGASYEQYF. The DNA for the CDR3 is TGTGCCAGCTCACAGAGCGGGGCATCCTACGAGCAGTACTTC.

CDR3 sequence reads: CASSLMGAPSSYNEQFF. The CDR3 DNA sequence: TGTGCCAGCAGCTTAATGGGTGCTCCGAGCTCCTACAATGAGCAGTTCTTC. This chain joins TRBV7-3 and TRBJ2-1; no clear D gene. With 1 base removed from V and 0 bases from J, the gap between germline ends came to 13 bases. CDR3 length equals 17 residues. Germline-derived CDR1 and CDR2 are SGHTA and FQGTGA.

The gene calls are TRBV5-1 and TRBJ1-1, with 9 nucleotides matching TRBD1. The germline gives CDR1 SGHRS, CDR2 YFSETQ. The CDR3 has 17 amino acids. The junction had 14 bases not matched to a gene; V was cut back by 7 bases and J by 1 base. The CDR3 reads CASSLLRGTGQNTEAFF. The CDR3, as DNA: TGCGCCAGCTCCTTACTCCGAGGGACAGGGCAGAACACTGAAGCTTTCTTT.

The rearrangement joins TRBV5-8 to TRBJ2-7; unclear D gene. The CDR3 is 13 residues long. Germline CDR1 SGHTS, CDR2 YDEGEE. V was clipped by 0 bases and J by 0 bases, with 4 bases between them. CDR3 in DNA: TGTGCCAGCAGCTTGGGCATCTCCTACGAGCAGTACTTC. It yields the protein CASSLGISYEQYF.